This T cell receptor beta chain was profiled in a study of tumor and adjacent non-tumor tissue in lung cancer. No cell sorting was done before RNA was extracted from the tissue. The normal lung tissue was taken more than 3 cm from the tumor edge. This clonotype has ten or more counts. The library came from three nested PCR rounds adapted from ARM-PCR protocols. TCRdb independently ran MiXCR on the multiplex PCR reads; one entry per CDR3 protein. The sample holds about 110,000 distinct CDR3 sequences, 62% seen once. Specimen: distant non-tumor lung tissue. The receptor was isolated from a man between 60 and 70 years old with non-small cell lung cancer.

CDR3 amino acids: CASSQDAPGPGTDTQYF. In DNA, the CDR3 is TGCGCCAGCAGCCAAGATGCGCCGGGTCCTGGCACAGATACGCAGTATTTT. The chain combines TRBV4-3 with TRBJ2-3; D gene unclear. Germline CDR1 and CDR2: LGHNA and YSLEER. The CDR3 is 17 amino acids. The ends were cut back, 0 bases at V and 1 base at J, with 14 bases in the middle.